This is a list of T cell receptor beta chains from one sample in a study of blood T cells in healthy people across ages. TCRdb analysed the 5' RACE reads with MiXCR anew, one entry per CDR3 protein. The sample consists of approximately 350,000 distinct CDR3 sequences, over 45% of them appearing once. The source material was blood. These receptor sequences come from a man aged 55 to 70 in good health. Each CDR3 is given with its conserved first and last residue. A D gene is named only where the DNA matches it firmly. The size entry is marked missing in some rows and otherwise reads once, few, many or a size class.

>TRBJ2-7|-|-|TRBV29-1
CSVGRTYEQYF
TGCAGCGTTGGTCGGACGTACGAGCAGTACTTC
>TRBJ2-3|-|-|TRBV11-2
CASSPRGAGISTDTQYF
TGTGCCAGCAGCCCCCGGGGAGCGGGCATTAGCACAGATACGCAGTATTTT
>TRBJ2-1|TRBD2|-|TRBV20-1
CSAGGLAGSDEQFF
TGCAGTGCCGGAGGACTAGCCGGGAGCGATGAGCAGTTCTTC
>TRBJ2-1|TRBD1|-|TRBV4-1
CASSHLPGQGNNEQFF
TGCGCCAGCAGCCACCTGCCGGGACAGGGGAACAATGAGCAGTTCTTC
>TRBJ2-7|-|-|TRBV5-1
CASSLDNPRLRASSEQYF
TGCGCCAGCAGCTTGGATAACCCGCGGCTTAGGGCCTCTAGCGAGCAGTACTTC
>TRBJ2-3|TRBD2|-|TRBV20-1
CSARDYTSGHTDTQYF
TGCAGTGCTAGAGATTATACTAGCGGGCACACAGATACGCAGTATTTT
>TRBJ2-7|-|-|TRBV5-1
CASSPSGVYEQYF
TGCGCTAGCAGCCCCTCGGGGGTCTACGAGCAGTACTTC
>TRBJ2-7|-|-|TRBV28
CASRKSGTSGEQYF
TGTGCCAGCAGAAAATCCGGGACGTCGGGCGAGCAGTACTTC
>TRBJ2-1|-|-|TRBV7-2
CASSRQGQSSYNEQFF
TGTGCCAGCAGCCGACAAGGACAGAGCTCCTACAATGAGCAGTTCTTC
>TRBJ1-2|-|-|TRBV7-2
CASSPPPPGGYGYTF
TGTGCCAGCAGCCCGCCCCCGCCCGGGGGCTATGGCTACACCTTC
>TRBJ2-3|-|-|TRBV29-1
CSVEGGVSTDTRYF
TGCAGCGTTGAGGGCGGGGTAAGCACAGATACGCGGTATTTT
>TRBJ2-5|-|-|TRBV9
CASSGRQGSTEETQYF
TGTGCCAGCAGCGGGAGGCAAGGATCTACTGAAGAGACCCAGTACTTC
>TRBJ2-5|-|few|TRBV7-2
CASKLGGGGTYQETQYF
TGTGCCAGCAAGCTTGGTGGCGGAGGGACGTACCAAGAGACCCAGTACTTC
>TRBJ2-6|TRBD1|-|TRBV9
CASSARGTSGANVLTF
TGTGCCAGCAGCGCCAGGGGGACGTCTGGGGCCAACGTCCTGACTTTC
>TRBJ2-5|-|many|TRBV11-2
CASSLVGAPQETQYF
TGTGCCAGCAGCTTAGTTGGGGCCCCACAAGAGACCCAGTACTTC
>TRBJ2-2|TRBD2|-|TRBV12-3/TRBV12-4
CASSHSGLAGGPNTGELFF
TGTGCCAGCAGTCACTCGGGGCTAGCGGGGGGGCCGAACACCGGGGAGCTGTTTTTT
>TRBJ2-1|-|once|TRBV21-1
CASSNVPQGLWGEQFF
TGTGCCAGCAGCAATGTACCACAGGGTTTGTGGGGTGAGCAGTTCTTC
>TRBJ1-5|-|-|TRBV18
CASSPRGNSNQPQHF
TGTGCCAGCTCACCACGGGGAAATAGCAATCAGCCCCAGCATTTT
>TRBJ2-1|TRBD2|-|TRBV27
CASSFGRGQFF
TGTGCCAGCAGTTTCGGGAGGGGGCAGTTCTTC
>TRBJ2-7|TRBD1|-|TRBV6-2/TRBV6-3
CASSWSLGTAAYEQYF
TGTGCCAGCAGTTGGAGCCTAGGGACAGCCGCCTACGAGCAGTACTTC
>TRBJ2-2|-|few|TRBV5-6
CASSLGTYTGELFF
TGTGCCAGCAGCCTCGGGACATACACCGGGGAGCTGTTTTTT
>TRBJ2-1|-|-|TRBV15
CATSRDRRTVDEQFF
TGTGCTACCAGCAGAGATCGCAGGACTGTAGATGAGCAGTTCTTC
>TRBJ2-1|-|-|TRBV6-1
CASRRASNEQFF
TGTGCCAGCAGAAGGGCGTCCAATGAGCAGTTCTTC
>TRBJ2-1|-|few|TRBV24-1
CATSPGESYNEQFF
TGTGCCACCAGTCCGGGAGAATCCTACAATGAGCAGTTCTTC
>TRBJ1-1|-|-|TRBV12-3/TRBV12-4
CASSLASRTAPNTEAFF
TGTGCCAGCAGTTTAGCGTCAAGGACAGCCCCGAACACTGAAGCTTTCTTT
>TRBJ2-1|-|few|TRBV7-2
CASGPRDPRAEQFF
TGTGCCAGCGGGCCCCGGGACCCGCGGGCTGAGCAGTTCTTC
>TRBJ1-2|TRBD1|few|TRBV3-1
CASSPGTGIYGYTF
TGTGCCAGCAGCCCCGGGACAGGGATTTATGGCTACACCTTC
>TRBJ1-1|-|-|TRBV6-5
CASSYRSRVSDTEAFF
TGTGCCAGCAGTTACCGGTCCCGGGTCTCCGACACTGAAGCTTTCTTT
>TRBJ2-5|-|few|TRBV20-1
CSAIKEETQYF
TGCAGTGCTATAAAAGAAGAGACCCAGTACTTC
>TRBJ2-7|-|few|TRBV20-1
CSAGVGYEQYF
TGCAGTGCCGGCGTGGGGTACGAGCAGTACTTC
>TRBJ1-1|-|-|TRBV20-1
CSAREPGPDSGAFF
TGCAGTGCTAGAGAACCGGGACCCGATTCGGGAGCTTTCTTT
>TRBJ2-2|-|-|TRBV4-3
CASSQEMGGSESGGELFF
TGCGCCAGCAGCCAAGAAATGGGCGGATCCGAAAGCGGCGGGGAGCTGTTTTTT
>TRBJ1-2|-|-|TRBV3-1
CASSQDKGQGSGYTF
TGTGCCAGCAGCCAAGATAAGGGTCAGGGGAGCGGCTACACCTTC
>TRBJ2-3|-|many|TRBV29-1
CSVSQGRDTQYF
TGCAGCGTTAGCCAGGGGCGTGATACGCAGTATTTT
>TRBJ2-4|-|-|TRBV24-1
CATSDLRQTQYF
TGTGCCACCAGTGATTTGAGACAGACGCAGTACTTC
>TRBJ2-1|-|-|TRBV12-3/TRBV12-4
CASRPSAGFVNEQFF
TGTGCCAGCAGACCCTCGGCAGGGTTCGTAAATGAGCAGTTCTTC
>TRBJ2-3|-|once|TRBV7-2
CASSPAGFTDTQYF
TGTGCCAGCAGCCCCGCCGGGTTTACAGATACGCAGTATTTT
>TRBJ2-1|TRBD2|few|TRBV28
CASINPGRGSSYNEQFF
TGTGCCAGCATAAATCCCGGGAGGGGTAGCTCCTACAATGAGCAGTTCTTC
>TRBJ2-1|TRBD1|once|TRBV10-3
CAISATPGTGEEIEQFF
TGTGCCATCAGTGCAACCCCGGGGACAGGGGAAGAAATTGAGCAGTTCTTC
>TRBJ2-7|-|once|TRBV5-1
CASSLGVVASEQYF
TGCGCCAGCAGCTTGGGAGTAGTTGCGAGCGAGCAGTACTTC
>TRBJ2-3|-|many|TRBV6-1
CACKLASGGTDTQYF
TGTGCCTGCAAGCTAGCGAGTGGGGGCACAGATACGCAGTATTTT
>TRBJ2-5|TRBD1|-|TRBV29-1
CSVEAYRDSHNEQYF
TGCAGCGTTGAAGCATACCGGGACAGCCACAATGAGCAGTACTTC
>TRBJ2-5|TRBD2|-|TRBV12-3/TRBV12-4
CASSLGALAGQETQYF
TGTGCCAGCAGTTTAGGGGCACTAGCGGGGCAAGAGACTCAGTACTTC
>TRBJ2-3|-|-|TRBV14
CASSQLKSGRNTDTQYF
TGTGCCAGCAGCCAGCTGAAAAGCGGGCGTAACACAGATACGCAGTATTTT
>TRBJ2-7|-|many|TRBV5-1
CASSLLGDYEQYF
TGCGCCAGCAGCTTGCTGGGCGATTACGAGCAGTACTTC
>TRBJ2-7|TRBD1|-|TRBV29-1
CSVNYWDRADYEQYF
TGCAGCGTTAATTATTGGGACAGGGCGGATTACGAGCAGTACTTC
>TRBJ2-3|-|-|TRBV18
CASSPDARSPHTDTQYF
TGTGCCAGCTCGCCTGACGCCCGTAGCCCCCACACAGATACGCAGTATTTT
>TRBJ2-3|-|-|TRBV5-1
CASSPEGLLTDTQYF
TGCGCCAGCAGCCCAGAGGGACTTCTGACAGATACGCAGTATTTT
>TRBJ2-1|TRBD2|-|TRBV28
CASSSVAGVTYNEQFF
TGTGCCAGCAGTTCAGTAGCGGGAGTTACCTACAATGAGCAGTTCTTC
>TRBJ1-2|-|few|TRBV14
CASSRNIYGYTF
TGTGCCAGCAGCCGTAACATCTATGGCTACACCTTC
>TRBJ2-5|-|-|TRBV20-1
CSARWGIQETRYF
TGCAGTGCTAGATGGGGCATCCAAGAGACCCGGTACTTC
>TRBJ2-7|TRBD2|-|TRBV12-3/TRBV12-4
CASSSGLAAYEQCF
TGTGCCAGCAGCTCTGGACTAGCGGCCTACGAGCAGTGCTTC
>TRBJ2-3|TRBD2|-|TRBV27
CASSFLSSREGGTDTQYF
TGTGCCAGCAGTTTTCTGAGCTCTCGGGAGGGAGGCACAGATACGCAGTATTTT
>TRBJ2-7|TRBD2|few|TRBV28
CASSSLGGSSYEQYF
TGTGCCAGCAGCTCATTGGGAGGGAGCTCCTACGAGCAGTACTTC
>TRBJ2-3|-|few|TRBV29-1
CSVDEAQGSQYF
TGCAGCGTTGACGAGGCGCAGGGCTCGCAGTATTTT